This record concerns one T cell receptor (beta chain) sequence. Its antigen is still unknown. These data originate in a study of shared clonotypes between healthy human individuals. General study points: Clonotype sharing among donors was thought likely to change with sequencing depth.

Sequencing used immunoSEQ multiplex PCR; TCRdb keeps in-frame clones, though not all of them. In the table there are approximately 600,000 clones, about 95% of which are singletons. CD45RO negativity and positive selection for CCR7 defined naive CD8 cells, a population that excluded terminally differentiated effector memory CD45RA+ cells. This clonotype was sampled from a woman aged 25 to 45 in good health. Sequenced input: naive CD8+ T cells sorted from blood.

This CDR3 is CASSPSQGDLAGETQYF. In DNA form, the CDR3 reads TGTGCCAGCAGTCCTTCCCAAGGGGACCTAGCGGGGGAGACCCAGTACTTC. The rearrangement joins TRBV27 to TRBJ2-5; TRBD2 aligns across 9 bases. V was clipped by 5 bases and J by 5 bases; unmatched bases: 15. Germline V gene sequence: CDR1 MNHEY, CDR2 SMNVEV (reference sequence). CDR3 length: 17 residues.